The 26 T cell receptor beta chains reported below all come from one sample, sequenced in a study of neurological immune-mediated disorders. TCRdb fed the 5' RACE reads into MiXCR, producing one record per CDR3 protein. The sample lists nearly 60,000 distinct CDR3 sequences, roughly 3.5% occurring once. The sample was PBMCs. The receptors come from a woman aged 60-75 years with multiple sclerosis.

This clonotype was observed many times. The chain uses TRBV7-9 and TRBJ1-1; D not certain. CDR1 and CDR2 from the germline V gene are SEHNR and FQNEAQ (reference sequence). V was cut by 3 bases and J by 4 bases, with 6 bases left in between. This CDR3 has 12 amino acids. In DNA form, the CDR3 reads TGTGCCAGCAGCTTTCCAGGCACTGAAGCTTTCTTT. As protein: CASSFPGTEAFF.

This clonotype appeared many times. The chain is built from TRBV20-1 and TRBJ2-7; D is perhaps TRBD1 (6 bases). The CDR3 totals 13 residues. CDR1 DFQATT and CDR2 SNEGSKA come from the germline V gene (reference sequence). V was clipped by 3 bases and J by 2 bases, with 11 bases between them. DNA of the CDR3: TGCAGTGCTAGGCCGGGACATGCCTACGAGCAGTACTTC. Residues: CSARPGHAYEQYF.

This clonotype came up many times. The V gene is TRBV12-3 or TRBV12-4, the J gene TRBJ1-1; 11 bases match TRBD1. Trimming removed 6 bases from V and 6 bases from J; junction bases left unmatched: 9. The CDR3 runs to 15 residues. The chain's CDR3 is CASRDPGQGGPEAFF. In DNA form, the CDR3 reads TGTGCCAGCAGGGATCCGGGACAGGGGGGCCCTGAAGCTTTCTTT.

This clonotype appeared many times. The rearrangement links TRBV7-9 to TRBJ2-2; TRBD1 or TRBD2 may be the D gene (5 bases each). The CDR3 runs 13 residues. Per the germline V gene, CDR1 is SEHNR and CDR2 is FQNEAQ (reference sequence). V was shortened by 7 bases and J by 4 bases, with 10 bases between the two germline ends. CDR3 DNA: TGTGCCAGCACCCAGGGACCCACCGGGGAGCTGTTTTTT. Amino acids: CASTQGPTGELFF.

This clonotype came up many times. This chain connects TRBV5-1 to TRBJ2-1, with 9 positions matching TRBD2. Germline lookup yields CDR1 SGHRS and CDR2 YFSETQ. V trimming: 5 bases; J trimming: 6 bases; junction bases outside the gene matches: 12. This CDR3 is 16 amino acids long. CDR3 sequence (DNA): TGCGCCAGCAGACCCACAACTAGCGGGTCGACCAATGAGCAGTTCTTC. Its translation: CASRPTTSGSTNEQFF.

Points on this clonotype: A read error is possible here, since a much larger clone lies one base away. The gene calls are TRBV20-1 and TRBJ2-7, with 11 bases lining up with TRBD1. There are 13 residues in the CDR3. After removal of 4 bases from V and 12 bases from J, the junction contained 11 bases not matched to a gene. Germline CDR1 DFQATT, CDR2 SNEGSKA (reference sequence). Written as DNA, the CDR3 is TGCAGTGCTAATACTCCCGGGACAGGGGGTAGGTACTTC. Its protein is CSANTPGTGGRYF.

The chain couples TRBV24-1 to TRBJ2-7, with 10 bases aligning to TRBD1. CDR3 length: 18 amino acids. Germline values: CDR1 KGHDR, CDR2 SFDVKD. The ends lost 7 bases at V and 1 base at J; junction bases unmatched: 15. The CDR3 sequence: CATRSGTGDTSGSYEQYF. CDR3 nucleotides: TGTGCCACCAGATCCGGGACAGGGGATACATCGGGGTCCTACGAGCAGTACTTC.

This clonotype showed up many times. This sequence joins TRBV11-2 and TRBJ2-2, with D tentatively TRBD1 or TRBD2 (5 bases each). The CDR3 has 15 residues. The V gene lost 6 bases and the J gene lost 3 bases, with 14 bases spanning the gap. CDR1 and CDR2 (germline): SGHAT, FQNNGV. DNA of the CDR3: TGTGCCAGCAGAGTTCCGGGGCAATACACCGGGGAGCTGTTTTTT. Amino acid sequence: CASRVPGQYTGELFF.

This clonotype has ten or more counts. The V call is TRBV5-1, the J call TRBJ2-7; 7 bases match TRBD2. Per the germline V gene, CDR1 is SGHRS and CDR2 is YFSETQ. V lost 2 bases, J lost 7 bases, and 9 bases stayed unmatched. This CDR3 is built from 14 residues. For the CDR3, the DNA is TGCGCCAGCAGCTTAGATCCAGCGGGGCTGGAGCAGTACTTC. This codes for CASSLDPAGLEQYF.

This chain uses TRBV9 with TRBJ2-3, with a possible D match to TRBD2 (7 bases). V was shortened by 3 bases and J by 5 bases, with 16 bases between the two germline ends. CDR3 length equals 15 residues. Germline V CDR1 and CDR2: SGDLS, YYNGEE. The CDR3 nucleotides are TGTGCCAGCAGCGAGGGGGGGAATTCCCAAGATACGCAGTATTTT. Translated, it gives CASSEGGNSQDTQYF.

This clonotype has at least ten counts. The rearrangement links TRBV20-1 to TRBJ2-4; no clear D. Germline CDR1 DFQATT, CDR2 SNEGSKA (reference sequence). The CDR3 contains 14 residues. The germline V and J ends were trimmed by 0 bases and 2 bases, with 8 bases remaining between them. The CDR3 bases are TGCAGTGCTAGAGATCGCGGTTCCAAAAACATTCAGTACTTC. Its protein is CSARDRGSKNIQYF.

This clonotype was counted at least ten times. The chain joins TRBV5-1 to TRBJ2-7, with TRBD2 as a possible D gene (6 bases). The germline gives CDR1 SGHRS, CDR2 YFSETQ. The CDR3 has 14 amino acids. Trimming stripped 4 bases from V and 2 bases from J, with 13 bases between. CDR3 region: CASSRGTDTYEQYF. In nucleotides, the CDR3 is TGCGCCAGCAGCCGCGGGACGGATACCTACGAGCAGTACTTC. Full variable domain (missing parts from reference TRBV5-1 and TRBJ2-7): KAGVTQTPRYLIKTRGQQVTLSCSPISGHRSVSWYQQTPGQGLQFLFEYFSETQRNKGNFPGRFSGRQFSNSRSEMNVSTLELGDSALYLCASSRGTDTYEQYFGPGTRLTVT.

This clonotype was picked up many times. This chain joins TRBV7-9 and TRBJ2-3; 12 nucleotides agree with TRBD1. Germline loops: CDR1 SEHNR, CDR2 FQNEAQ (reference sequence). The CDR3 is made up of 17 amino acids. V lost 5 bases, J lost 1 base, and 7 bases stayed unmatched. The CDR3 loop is CASSRGTGGWGTDTQYF. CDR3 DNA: TGTGCCAGCAGCCGCGGGACAGGGGGCTGGGGCACAGATACGCAGTATTTT.

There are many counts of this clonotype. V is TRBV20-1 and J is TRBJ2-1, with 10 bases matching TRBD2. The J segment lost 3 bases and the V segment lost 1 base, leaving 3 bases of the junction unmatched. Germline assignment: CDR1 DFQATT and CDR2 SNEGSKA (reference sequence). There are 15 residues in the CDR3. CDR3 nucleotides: TGCAGTGCTAGAGTCCTAGCGGGGGACTACAATGAGCAGTTCTTC. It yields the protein CSARVLAGDYNEQFF.

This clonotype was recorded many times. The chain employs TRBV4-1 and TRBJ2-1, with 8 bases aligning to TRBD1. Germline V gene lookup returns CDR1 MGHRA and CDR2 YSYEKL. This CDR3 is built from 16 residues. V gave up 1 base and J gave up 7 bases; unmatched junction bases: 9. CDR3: CASSQALTGGSNEQFF. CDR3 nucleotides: TGCGCCAGCAGCCAAGCATTAACAGGGGGATCGAATGAGCAGTTCTTC.

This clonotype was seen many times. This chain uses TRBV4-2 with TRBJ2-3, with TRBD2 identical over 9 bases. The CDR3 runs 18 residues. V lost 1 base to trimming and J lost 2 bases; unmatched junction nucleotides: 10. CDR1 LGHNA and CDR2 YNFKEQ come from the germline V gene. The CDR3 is CASSQGPSGGTLTDTQYF. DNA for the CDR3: TGTGCCAGCAGCCAAGGTCCCAGCGGGGGGACCCTCACAGATACGCAGTATTTT.

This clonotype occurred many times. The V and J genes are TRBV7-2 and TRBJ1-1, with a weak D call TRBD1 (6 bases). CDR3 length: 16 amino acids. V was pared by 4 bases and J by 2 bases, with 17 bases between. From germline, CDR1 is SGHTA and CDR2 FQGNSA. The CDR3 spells CASSSRTAGVNTEAFF. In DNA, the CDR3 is TGTGCCAGCAGCTCTAGGACAGCGGGGGTCAACACTGAAGCTTTCTTT.

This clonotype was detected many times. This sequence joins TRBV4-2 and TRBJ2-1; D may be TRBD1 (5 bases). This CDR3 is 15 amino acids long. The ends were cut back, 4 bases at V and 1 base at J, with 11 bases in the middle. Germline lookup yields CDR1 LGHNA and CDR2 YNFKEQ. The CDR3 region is CASSLQGGSYNEQFF. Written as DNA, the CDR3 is TGTGCCAGCAGCCTGCAGGGTGGTTCCTACAATGAGCAGTTCTTC.

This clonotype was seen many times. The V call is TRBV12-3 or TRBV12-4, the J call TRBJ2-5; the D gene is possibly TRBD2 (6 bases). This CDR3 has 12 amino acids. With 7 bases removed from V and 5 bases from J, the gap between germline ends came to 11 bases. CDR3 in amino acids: CASTRGMETQYF. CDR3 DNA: TGTGCCAGCACCCGGGGGATGGAGACCCAGTACTTC.

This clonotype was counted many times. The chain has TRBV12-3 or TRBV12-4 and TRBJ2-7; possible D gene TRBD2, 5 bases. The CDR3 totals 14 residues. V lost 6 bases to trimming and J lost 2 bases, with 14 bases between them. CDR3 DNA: TGTGCCAGCAGCCCTAGGGCCGGGACCTACGAGCAGTACTTC. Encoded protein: CASSPRAGTYEQYF.

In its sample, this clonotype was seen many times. The CDR3 protein is CASSQTRGSVAPLHF. CDR3 coding DNA: TGTGCCAGCAGCCAAACTAGGGGTTCTGTGGCCCCCCTCCACTTT. The chain has TRBV3-1 and TRBJ1-6; possible D gene TRBD1, 5 bases. Trimming cost V 2 bases and J 13 bases, with 18 bases left between them. The germline gives CDR1 LGHDT, CDR2 YNNKEL (reference sequence). The CDR3 runs to 15 residues.

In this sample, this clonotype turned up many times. The CDR3 region is CASSVEPGYLTDTQYF. CDR3 DNA: TGTGCCAGCAGCGTAGAGCCAGGGTACCTCACAGATACGCAGTATTTT. The chain has TRBV9 and TRBJ2-3; weak D call: TRBD1 (5 bases). Germline CDR1 SGDLS, CDR2 YYNGEE. Trimming left V 0 bases short and J 2 bases short, with 13 bases between. The CDR3 has 16 amino acids.

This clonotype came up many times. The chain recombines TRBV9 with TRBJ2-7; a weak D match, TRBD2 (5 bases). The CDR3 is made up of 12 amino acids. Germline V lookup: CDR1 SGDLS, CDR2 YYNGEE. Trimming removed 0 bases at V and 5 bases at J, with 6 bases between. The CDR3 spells CASSVDGDEQYF. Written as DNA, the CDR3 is TGTGCCAGCAGCGTAGACGGGGACGAGCAGTACTTC.

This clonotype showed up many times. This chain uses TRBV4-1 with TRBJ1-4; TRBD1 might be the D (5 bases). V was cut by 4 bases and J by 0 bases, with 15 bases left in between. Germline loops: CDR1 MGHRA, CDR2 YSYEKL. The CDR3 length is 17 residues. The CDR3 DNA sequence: TGCGCCAGCAGCCTGACCGGGACTTTAACAACTAATGAAAAACTGTTTTTT. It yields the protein CASSLTGTLTTNEKLFF.

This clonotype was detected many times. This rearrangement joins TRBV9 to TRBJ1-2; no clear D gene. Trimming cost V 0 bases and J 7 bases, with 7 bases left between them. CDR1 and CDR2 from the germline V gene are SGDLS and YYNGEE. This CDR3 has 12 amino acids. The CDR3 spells CASSVGRLGYTF. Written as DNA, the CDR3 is TGTGCCAGCAGCGTAGGCCGCCTTGGCTACACCTTC.

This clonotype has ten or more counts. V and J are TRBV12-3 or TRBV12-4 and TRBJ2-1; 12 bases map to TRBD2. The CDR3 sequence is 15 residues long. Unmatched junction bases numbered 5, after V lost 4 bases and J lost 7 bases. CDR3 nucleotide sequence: TGTGCCAGCAGTTATACTAGCGGGAGGTGGAATGAGCAGTTCTTC. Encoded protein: CASSYTSGRWNEQFF.